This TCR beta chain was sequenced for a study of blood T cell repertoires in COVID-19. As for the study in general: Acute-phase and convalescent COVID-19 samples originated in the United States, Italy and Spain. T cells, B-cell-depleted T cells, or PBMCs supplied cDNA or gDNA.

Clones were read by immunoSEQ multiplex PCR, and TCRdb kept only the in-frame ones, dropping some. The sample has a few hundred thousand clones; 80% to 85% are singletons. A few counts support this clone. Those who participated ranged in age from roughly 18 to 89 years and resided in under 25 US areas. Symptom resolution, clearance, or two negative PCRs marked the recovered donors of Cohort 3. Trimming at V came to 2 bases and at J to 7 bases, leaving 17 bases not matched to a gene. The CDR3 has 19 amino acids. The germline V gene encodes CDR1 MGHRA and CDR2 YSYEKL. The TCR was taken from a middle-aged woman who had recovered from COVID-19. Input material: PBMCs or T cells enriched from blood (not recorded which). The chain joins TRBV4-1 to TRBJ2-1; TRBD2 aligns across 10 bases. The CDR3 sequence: CASSQTWASGRSLPNEQFF. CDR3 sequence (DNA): TGCGCCAGCAGCCAAACATGGGCTAGCGGGAGATCGCTCCCGAATGAGCAGTTCTTC.